Listed below are T cell receptor beta chains from one sample, sequenced in a study of blood T cell repertoires in COVID-19. Some clones are missing from TCRdb's copy, which holds only in-frame ones; the method was immunoSEQ multiplex PCR. This table holds hundreds of thousands of clones, 85% to 90% found once. Sequencing used PBMCs or T cells enriched from blood (not recorded which). These receptors were collected from a woman aged 25-40 years who had recovered from COVID-19. The CDR3 runs from the conserved cysteine through the conserved F or W. A D gene is named only where the DNA matches it firmly. Clone size is shown for a subset of rows, as once, few, many or a class of expanded clone.

TRBV10-3	TRBD1	NA	TRBJ1-2	TGTGCCATCAGTGGGGGAGACAGGGGCCTTGGCTATGGCTACACCTTC	CAISGGDRGLGYGYTF
TRBV6-5	NA	few	TRBJ1-5	TGTGCCAGCAGTAACCGGGACAACAATCAGCCCCAGCATTTT	CASSNRDNNQPQHF
TRBV19	NA	NA	TRBJ1-4	TGTGCCAGTAGTATAGATCAAGGGGGGGTGAAGCCAACTAATGAAAAACTGTTTTTT	CASSIDQGGVKPTNEKLFF
TRBV4-2	TRBD2	NA	TRBJ2-3	TGTGCCAGCAGTACGGCCACTAGCGGGAGTACAGATACGCAGTATTTT	CASSTATSGSTDTQYF
TRBV14	NA	NA	TRBJ2-1	TGTGCCAGCAGCCATAGAAGGGCGGGAAAGTCCTACAATGAGCAGTTCTTC	CASSHRRAGKSYNEQFF
TRBV4-1	NA	NA	TRBJ2-1	TGCGCCAGCAGCCAAGATCGAGGCGGCCGCTCCTACAATGAGCAGTTCTTC	CASSQDRGGRSYNEQFF
TRBV19	TRBD1	NA	TRBJ1-5	TGTGCCAGTACCCTAACCCCGACAGGGATGGATCAGCCCCAGCATTTT	CASTLTPTGMDQPQHF
TRBV10-3	TRBD1	NA	TRBJ2-7	TGTGCCATCAGTGTGGGACAGGGGGTATACGAGCAGTACTTC	CAISVGQGVYEQYF
TRBV7-9	NA	NA	TRBJ2-6	TGTGCCAGCAGCGAAAACTACGGCACTGGGGCCAACGTCCTGACTTTC	CASSENYGTGANVLTF
TRBV7-2	NA	few	TRBJ1-6	TGTGCCAGCAGCTTGGGCGGGGGGACCTTAAATAATTCACCCCTCCACTTT	CASSLGGGTLNNSPLHF
TRBV5-1	NA	NA	TRBJ2-2	TGCGCCAGCAGCTCGGGATACGGGGAGCTGTTTTTT	CASSSGYGELFF
TRBV5-1	TRBD1	NA	TRBJ2-6	TGCGCCAGCAGCCTCTCGGGACAGGAAACCTCTGGGGCCAACGTCCTGACTTTC	CASSLSGQETSGANVLTF
TRBV28	NA	once	TRBJ1-1	TGTGCCAGCAGTTTATATGGACCGGGACAGAACACTGAAGCTTTCTTT	CASSLYGPGQNTEAFF
TRBV28	NA	many	TRBJ2-5	TGTGCCAGCAGTACTTCCCTTGGCAGGGGAGAGACCCAGTACTTC	CASSTSLGRGETQYF
TRBV6-2/TRBV6-3	TRBD1	few	TRBJ1-2	TGTGCCAGCAGTAGAAGGACAGGAGCTAACTATGGCTACACCTTC	CASSRRTGANYGYTF
TRBV4-1	NA	NA	TRBJ2-1	TGCGCCAGCAGCCAGGCCGGGCGGCGGGGAAACAATGAGCAGTTCTTC	CASSQAGRRGNNEQFF
TRBV4-3	NA	NA	TRBJ1-2	TGCGCCAGCAGCCAAGACGGTGGACAGAACTATGGCTACACCTTC	CASSQDGGQNYGYTF
TRBV9	NA	NA	TRBJ1-2	TGTGCCAGCAGCGTAGCTGGGCAGGGTAGTGGCTACACCTTC	CASSVAGQGSGYTF
TRBV6-5	NA	NA	TRBJ1-1	TGTGCCAGCAGTTTCAGTGCCACTGAAGCTTTCTTT	CASSFSATEAFF
TRBV30	NA	once	TRBJ2-5	TGTGCCTGGGGACCGGCGGACAGCTCGAGGGAGACCCAGTACTTC	CAWGPADSSRETQYF
TRBV27	TRBD2	NA	TRBJ2-3	TGTGCCAGCAGAGTTTTAACCCATAGCGGGAGGGGAGGGAGCACAGATACGCAGTATTTT	CASRVLTHSGRGGSTDTQYF
TRBV19	TRBD1	NA	TRBJ2-2	TGTGCCAGTAGGACCTCTCGGGACAGGGTGGTCACCGGGGAGCTGTTTTTT	CASRTSRDRVVTGELFF
TRBV30	TRBD2	NA	TRBJ2-3	TGTGCCTGGAGTCTAGCGGGAACTAGCACAGATACGCAGTATTTT	CAWSLAGTSTDTQYF
TRBV7-6	TRBD1	NA	TRBJ1-3	TGTGCCAGCAGCTTAGGGACAGGAGGCACAAACACCATATATTTT	CASSLGTGGTNTIYF
TRBV12-3/TRBV12-4	NA	NA	TRBJ2-5	TGTGCCAGCGGAGGGACTTCCCAAGAGACCCAGTACTTC	CASGGTSQETQYF
TRBV28	TRBD1	NA	TRBJ1-5	TGTGCCAGCAGTTTTAGGGGACAGGGCAATCAGCCCCAGCATTTT	CASSFRGQGNQPQHF